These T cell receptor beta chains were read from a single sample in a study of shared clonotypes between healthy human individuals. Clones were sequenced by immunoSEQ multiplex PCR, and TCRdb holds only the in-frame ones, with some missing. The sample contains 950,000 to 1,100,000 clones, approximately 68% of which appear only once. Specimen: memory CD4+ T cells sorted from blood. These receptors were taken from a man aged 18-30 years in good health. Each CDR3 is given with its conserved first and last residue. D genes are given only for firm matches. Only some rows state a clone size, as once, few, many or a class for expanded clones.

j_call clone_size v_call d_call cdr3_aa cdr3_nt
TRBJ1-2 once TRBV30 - CAWIRQGISNYGYTF TGTGCCTGGATCAGGCAGGGAATCTCAAACTATGGCTACACCTTC
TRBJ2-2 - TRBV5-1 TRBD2 CASSLGAGVTGELFF TGCGCCAGCAGCTTAGGAGCGGGGGTTACCGGGGAGCTGTTTTTT
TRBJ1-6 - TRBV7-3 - CASSPGGGTLHF TGTGCCAGCAGCCCCGGTGGGGGGACCCTCCACTTT
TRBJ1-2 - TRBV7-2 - CASSLGNYGYTF TGTGCCAGCAGCTTAGGCAACTATGGCTACACCTTC
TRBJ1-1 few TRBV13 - CASSPLGGRNTEAFF TGTGCCAGCAGCCCTTTAGGCGGGAGGAACACTGAAGCTTTCTTT
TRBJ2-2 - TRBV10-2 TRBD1 CASSEGQRELFF TGCGCCAGCAGCGAGGGACAGAGGGAGCTGTTTTTT
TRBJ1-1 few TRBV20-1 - CSGAKNTEAFF TGCAGTGGGGCGAAGAACACTGAAGCTTTCTTT
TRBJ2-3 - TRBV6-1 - CASQRDPSTDTQYF TGTGCCAGCCAAAGGGACCCCAGCACAGATACGCAGTATTTT
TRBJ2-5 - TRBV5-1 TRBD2 CASSTAPLAVETQYF TGCGCCAGCAGCACTGCCCCACTAGCGGTAGAGACCCAGTACTTC
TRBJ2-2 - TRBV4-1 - CASSRMGPNTGELFF TGCGCCAGCAGCCGAATGGGACCTAACACCGGGGAGCTGTTTTTT
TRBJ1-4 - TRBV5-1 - CASSREGDLNEKLFF TGCGCCAGCAGCCGGGAAGGAGATCTTAATGAAAAACTGTTTTTT
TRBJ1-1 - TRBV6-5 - CATPPMNTEAFF TGTGCCACCCCTCCGATGAACACTGAAGCTTTCTTT
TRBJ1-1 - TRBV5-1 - CASGQGRMNTEAFF TGCGCCAGCGGGCAGGGACGCATGAACACTGAAGCTTTCTTT
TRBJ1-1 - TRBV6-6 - CASSSHSPNTEAFF TGTGCCAGCAGTTCCCACTCCCCGAACACTGAAGCTTTCTTT
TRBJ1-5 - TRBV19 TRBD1 CASSYTGAAGGQPQHF TGTGCCAGTAGTTATACAGGGGCCGCGGGGGGACAGCCCCAGCATTTT
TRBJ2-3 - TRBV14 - CASSLGRHTDTQYF TGTGCCAGCAGCCTGGGGAGGCACACAGATACGCAGTATTTT
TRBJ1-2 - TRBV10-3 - CAISERGIYGYTF TGTGCCATCAGTGAGAGAGGGATCTATGGCTACACCTTC
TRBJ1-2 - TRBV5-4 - CASSLAGNYGYTF TGTGCCAGCAGCTTGGCCGGCAACTATGGCTACACCTTC
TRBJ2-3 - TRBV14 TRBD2 CASSRGAGVTDTQYF TGTGCCAGCAGCCGGGGAGCGGGAGTTACAGATACGCAGTATTTT
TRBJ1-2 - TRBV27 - CASSQPGRYGYTF TGTGCCAGCAGTCAGCCGGGACGCTATGGCTACACCTTC
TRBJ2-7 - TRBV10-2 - CASRNTRTGTSSYEQYF TGCGCCAGCAGGAACACCAGAACCGGGACATCTTCCTACGAGCAGTACTTC
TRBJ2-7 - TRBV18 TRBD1 CASSPEQGAGEQYF TGTGCCAGCTCACCAGAACAGGGGGCGGGGGAGCAGTACTTC
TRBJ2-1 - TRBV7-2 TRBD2 CASSVAGGTYNEQFF TGTGCCAGCAGTGTAGCGGGGGGGACCTACAATGAGCAGTTCTTC
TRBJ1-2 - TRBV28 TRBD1 CASRYQRWDRLNYGYTF TGTGCCAGCAGGTACCAAAGGTGGGACAGACTCAACTATGGCTACACCTTC
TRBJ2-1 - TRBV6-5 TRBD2 CASSYGRAGEQFF TGTGCCAGCAGTTACGGGAGGGCGGGTGAGCAGTTCTTC
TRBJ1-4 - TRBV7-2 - CASSLFGRGEKLFF TGTGCCAGCAGCCTCTTTGGGCGGGGTGAAAAACTGTTTTTT
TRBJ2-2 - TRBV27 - CASRYYPGLTGELFF TGTGCCAGCAGATACTATCCGGGGCTGACCGGGGAGCTGTTTTTT
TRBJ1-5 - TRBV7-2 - CASSFLSTSNQPQHF TGTGCCAGCAGCTTCCTTTCCACTAGCAATCAGCCCCAGCATTTT
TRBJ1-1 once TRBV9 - CASSVDFGTEAFF TGTGCCAGCAGCGTAGACTTCGGTACTGAAGCTTTCTTT
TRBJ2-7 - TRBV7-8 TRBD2 CASSLVLSLGTSGGKSYEQYF TGTGCCAGCAGCTTAGTTCTAAGTCTCGGGACTAGCGGGGGAAAAAGCTACGAGCAGTACTTC
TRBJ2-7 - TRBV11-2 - CASSMRLDPVEYF TGTGCCAGCAGCATGCGACTAGATCCGGTGGAGTACTTC
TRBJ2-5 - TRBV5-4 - CASSPGGIQETQYF TGTGCCAGCAGCCCGGGTGGGATTCAAGAGACCCAGTACTTC
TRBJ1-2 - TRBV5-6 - CASSLGARGPANYGYTF TGTGCCAGCAGCTTGGGGGCTCGGGGCCCAGCTAACTATGGCTACACCTTC
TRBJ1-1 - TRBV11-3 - CASSRSLGGEVTEAFF TGTGCCAGCAGCCGTTCCCTGGGAGGGGAGGTCACTGAAGCTTTCTTT
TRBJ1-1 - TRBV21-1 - CASSKPKTRPGTEAFF TGTGCCAGCAGCAAACCCAAGACACGACCGGGGACTGAAGCTTTCTTT
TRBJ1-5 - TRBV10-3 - CAISALEWGQPQHF TGTGCCATCAGCGCCCTCGAATGGGGTCAGCCCCAGCATTTT
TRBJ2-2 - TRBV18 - CASSLFSSGRIPDTGELFF TGTGCCAGCTCACTTTTTTCGTCAGGACGAATTCCGGACACCGGGGAGCTGTTTTTT
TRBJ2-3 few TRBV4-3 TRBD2 CASSRVSGNTDTQYF TGCGCCAGCAGCCGCGTTAGCGGGAACACAGATACGCAGTATTTT
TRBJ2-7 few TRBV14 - CASSPETASYEQYF TGTGCCAGCAGCCCTGAGACAGCTTCCTACGAGCAGTACTTC
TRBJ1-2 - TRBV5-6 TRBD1 CASSPGTGVGYGYTF TGTGCCAGCAGCCCCGGGACAGGGGTTGGGTATGGCTACACCTTC
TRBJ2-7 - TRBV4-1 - CASSQVLRGEQYF TGCGCCAGCAGCCAAGTACTGAGGGGGGAGCAGTACTTC
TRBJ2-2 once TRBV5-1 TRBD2 CASSLMPAGGTGELFF TGCGCCAGCAGCTTGATGCCAGCGGGGGGCACCGGGGAGCTGTTTTTT
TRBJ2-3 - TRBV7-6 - CASSLGGTDTQYF TGTGCCAGCAGCTTGGGGGGAACAGATACGCAGTATTTT
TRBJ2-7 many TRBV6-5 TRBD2 CASSWGGMGPYEQYF TGTGCCAGCAGTTGGGGAGGGATGGGACCATACGAGCAGTACTTC
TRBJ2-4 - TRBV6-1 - CASTQNWGDWNIQYF TGTGCCAGCACTCAGAATTGGGGGGATTGGAACATTCAGTACTTC
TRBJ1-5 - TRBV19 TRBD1 CASHRGGTGVQPQHF TGTGCCAGTCACCGAGGGGGGACAGGGGTGCAGCCCCAGCATTTT
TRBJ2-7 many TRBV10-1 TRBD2 CASSEGLAGYYEQYF TGCGCCAGCAGTGAAGGACTAGCGGGTTACTACGAGCAGTACTTC
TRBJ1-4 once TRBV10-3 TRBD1 CAISGQGPNEKLFF TGTGCCATCAGTGGACAGGGCCCAAATGAAAAACTGTTTTTT
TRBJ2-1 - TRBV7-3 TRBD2 CASSLGSGGLSDNEQFF TGTGCCAGCAGCCTGGGAAGCGGGGGTCTGAGTGACAATGAGCAGTTCTTC
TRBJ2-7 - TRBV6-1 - CATRADTLRLYEQYF TGTGCCACCCGAGCGGACACCTTACGCCTATACGAGCAGTACTTC
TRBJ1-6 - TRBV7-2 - CASSLSSSYNSPLHF TGTGCCAGCAGCTTGTCTAGCTCCTATAATTCACCCCTCCACTTT
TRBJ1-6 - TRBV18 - CASSSMVDSPLHF TGTGCCAGCTCTAGCATGGTGGATTCACCCCTCCACTTT
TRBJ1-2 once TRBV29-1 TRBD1 CSVVQTGGDGYTF TGCAGCGTTGTTCAGACAGGGGGCGACGGCTACACCTTC
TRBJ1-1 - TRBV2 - CASSESGSSTEAFF TGTGCCAGCAGTGAATCAGGCAGTTCTACTGAAGCTTTCTTT
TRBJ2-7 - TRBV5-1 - CASSTPPRGDSYEQYF TGCGCCAGCAGCACCCCCCCTAGGGGTGACTCCTACGAGCAGTACTTC
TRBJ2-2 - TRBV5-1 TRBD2 CASSRRLAENTGELFF TGCGCCAGCAGCCGACGACTAGCCGAGAACACCGGGGAGCTGTTTTTT
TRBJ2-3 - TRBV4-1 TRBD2 CASSLWLGTSGTDTQYF TGCGCCAGCAGCCTTTGGTTAGGGACTAGCGGCACAGATACGCAGTATTTT
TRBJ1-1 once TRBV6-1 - CASSGGVLFGTEAFF TGTGCCAGCAGTGGAGGGGTGCTTTTCGGCACTGAAGCTTTCTTT